The 21 T cell receptor beta chains in this list originate from one sample, sequenced in a study of Tregs in tolerant kidney transplant recipients. The protocol was immunoSEQ multiplex PCR, while the TCRdb copy is restricted to in-frame clones and leaves out a portion. The sample has 60,000 to 75,000 clones, 80% to 90% seen once; the top ten hold 2.1%. The specimen was Tregs from blood, collected before the transplant. The receptors stem from a human donor who received a combined kidney and bone marrow transplant.

The rearrangement uses TRBV27 and TRBJ2-7; D is perhaps TRBD1 (6 bases). The CDR3 is 13 amino acids. V gave up 2 bases and J gave up 6 bases, with 11 bases separating them. CDR1 is MNHEY and CDR2 is SMNVEV in the germline V gene (reference sequence). The CDR3 DNA reads as TGTGCCAGCAGTTTAATTTCAGGGGTCGAGCAGTACTTC. It is translated as CASSLISGVEQYF.

The J gene is TRBJ1-1, the V gene TRBV28, with TRBD1 identical over 9 bases. The V gene end was trimmed by 3 bases and the J gene end by 3 bases; junction bases not matched to a gene: 20. CDR1 and CDR2 (germline): MDHEN, SYDVKM. This CDR3 is 20 amino acids long. CDR3 sequence: CASSFYRDRAVHVGHTEAFF. For the CDR3, the DNA is TGTGCCAGCAGTTTTTATAGGGACAGGGCGGTTCATGTGGGTCACACTGAAGCTTTCTTT.

The chain is built from TRBV6-5 and TRBJ2-7; maybe TRBD2 (6 bases). Germline values: CDR1 MNHEY, CDR2 SVGAGI. Trimming removed 8 bases from V and 6 bases from J, with 17 bases in between. This CDR3 is 13 amino acids long. DNA of the CDR3: TGTGCCAGCGGGGACTGGACGAGATCCGAGCAGTACTTC. Encoded protein: CASGDWTRSEQYF.

The genes are TRBV12-5 and TRBJ2-3; a possible D gene is TRBD2 (7 bases). Trimming took 0 bases from V and 4 from J, leaving 20 bases between them. CDR3 length equals 18 residues. Germline CDR1 is LGHNT and CDR2 is FRNRAP. The CDR3: CASGLVLWGGWTADTQYF. The CDR3 region has the DNA TGTGCTAGTGGTTTGGTGCTATGGGGGGGTTGGACAGCAGATACGCAGTATTTT.

The chain carries TRBV19 and TRBJ2-7; the D gene could be TRBD1 or TRBD2 (6 bases each). Germline CDR1 reads LNHDA; CDR2 reads SQIVND (reference sequence). The CDR3 contains 14 residues. The V end lost 3 bases, the J end lost 3 bases, and 12 bases lay between the germline ends. CDR3 in amino acids: CASSILRGDYEQYF. CDR3 nucleotides: TGTGCCAGTAGTATTTTAAGGGGGGACTACGAGCAGTACTTC.

This chain joins TRBV7-9 and TRBJ2-1, with a tentative D call TRBD2 (5 bases). Trimming removed 0 bases from V and 5 bases from J, with 20 bases in between. The germline V gene has CDR1 SEHNR and CDR2 FQNEAQ (reference sequence). The CDR3 length is 18 residues. For the CDR3, the DNA is TGTGCCAGCAGCTTAGCCGGGGTTTGGGCGGACCACGACAATGAGCAGTTCTTC. It codes for CASSLAGVWADHDNEQFF.

This clone was recorded only once. The chain recombines TRBV28 with TRBJ1-2; the D is unclear. Trimming cost V 2 bases and J 1 base, with 8 bases left between them. Germline loops: CDR1 MDHEN, CDR2 SYDVKM. CDR3 size: 14 residues. CDR3 protein: CASSLEANNYGYTF. The CDR3 DNA reads TGTGCCAGCAGTTTAGAGGCCAATAACTATGGCTACACCTTC.

V is TRBV7-2 and J is TRBJ2-1; 8 bases are a match to TRBD2. This CDR3 is 17 amino acids long. V dropped 4 bases and J dropped 2; count of bases not matched to a gene: 10. The V gene's germline CDR1 is SGHTA and CDR2 FQGNSA. The DNA for the CDR3 is TGTGCCAGCAGCTCAAGGAGGGGTAGCGGGGCCTACAATGAGCAGTTCTTC. Translation: CASSSRRGSGAYNEQFF.

The chain employs TRBV15 and TRBJ2-7; 9 positions match TRBD1. The trim removed 1 base at V and 4 bases at J, leaving 5 bases unmatched. The CDR3 is 15 amino acids. Germline assignment: CDR1 LNHNV and CDR2 YYDKDF (reference sequence). The CDR3: CATSRAGTGRYEQYF. The CDR3 nucleotides are TGTGCCACCAGCAGAGCAGGGACAGGGCGGTACGAGCAGTACTTC.

V usage is TRBV7-8 and J usage is TRBJ1-2, with a tentative D call TRBD1 (6 bases). In germline, CDR1 is SGHVS, CDR2 FQNEAQ. Trimming left V 1 base short and J 0 bases short, with 15 bases between. CDR3 size: 17 residues. CDR3 loop: CASSLEAGQLANYGYTF. CDR3 bases: TGTGCCAGCAGCTTAGAGGCTGGACAGCTAGCTAACTATGGCTACACCTTC. Based on the CDR3 plus reference TRBV7-8 and TRBJ1-2, the full variable domain is GAGVSQSPRYKVAKRGQDVALRCDPISGHVSLFWYQQALGQGPEFLTYFQNEAQLDKSGLPSDRFFAERPEGSVSTLKIQRTQQEDSAVYLCASSLEAGQLANYGYTFGSGTRLTVV.

The table lists this clone with a few counts. The chain uses TRBV7-9 and TRBJ1-2; D is uncertain. This CDR3 has 16 residues. V was shortened by 5 bases and J by 4 bases, with 20 bases between the two germline ends. Germline V CDR1 and CDR2: SEHNR, FQNEAQ (reference sequence). The CDR3 coding sequence is TGTGCCAGCAGCCCCCGTAGGGAAGCCCTCGGCTATGGCTACACCTTC. This encodes CASSPRREALGYGYTF.

This chain connects TRBV11-2 to TRBJ1-2, with D unresolved. Trimming removed 5 bases from V and 9 bases from J, with 16 bases in between. The CDR3 consists of 13 residues. Germline V gene lookup returns CDR1 SGHAT and CDR2 FQNNGV. CDR3 region: CASSPANIIRYTF. In DNA form, the CDR3 reads TGTGCCAGCAGCCCAGCCAACATCATTCGCTACACCTTC. Full variable domain (missing parts from reference TRBV11-2 and TRBJ1-2): EAGVAQSPRYKIIEKRQSVAFWCNPISGHATLYWYQQILGQGPKLLIQFQNNGVVDDSQLPKDRFSAERLKGVDSTLKIQPAKLEDSAVYLCASSPANIIRYTFGSGTRLTVV.

The J gene is TRBJ1-6, the V gene TRBV14; no reliable D call. CDR3 length: 16 residues. Trimming removed 1 base at V and 5 bases at J, with 12 bases between. CDR1 is SGHDN, CDR2 FVKESK, per germline. CDR3: CASSQVGPLNNSPLHF. As DNA, the CDR3 is TGTGCCAGCAGCCAAGTAGGGCCCCTCAATAATTCACCCCTCCACTTT.

This chain uses TRBV2 with TRBJ2-5, with 8 bases matching TRBD2. The V segment lost 11 bases and the J segment 4 bases; nucleotides outside the gene matches: 9. The germline CDR1 and CDR2 sequences are SNHLY and FYNNEI. This CDR3 contains 13 residues. The CDR3 DNA is TGTGCCGGCGCACGGGGGGGCCCAGAGACCCAGTACTTC. Protein sequence: CAGARGGPETQYF.

This chain uses TRBV6-1 with TRBJ2-3, with TRBD2 identical over 8 bases. Germline V gene sequence: CDR1 MNHNS, CDR2 SASEGT. CDR3 size: 14 residues. V shed 6 bases and J 4 bases; nucleotides not matched to a gene: 6. The CDR3 reads CASSRGGGADTQYF. In nucleotides, the CDR3 is TGTGCCAGCAGCCGGGGGGGCGGGGCAGATACGCAGTATTTT.

CDR3 sequence reads: CASSLVQSTDTQYF. CDR3 nucleotide sequence: TGCGCCAGCAGCTTGGTGCAGAGCACAGATACGCAGTATTTT. V and J are TRBV5-1 and TRBJ2-3; D unresolved. Trimming cost V 0 bases and J 0 bases, with 5 bases left between them. The CDR3 extends over 14 amino acids. CDR1 is SGHRS and CDR2 is YFSETQ in the germline V gene.

The V call is TRBV29-1, the J call TRBJ2-7; D possibly corresponds to TRBD1 (6 bases). Between the trimmed V and J ends, which lost 5 bases and 7 bases, there was a span of 12 bases. CDR3 length: 11 amino acids. Germline values: CDR1 SQVTM, CDR2 ANQGSEA. The CDR3 DNA is TGCAGCGTTCCAGGGGTAAGGGAGCAGTACTTC. Protein sequence: CSVPGVREQYF.

The chain uses TRBV7-8 and TRBJ1-5; 7 bases are shared with TRBD1. The CDR3 spans 17 residues. Germline V CDR1 and CDR2: SGHVS, FQNEAQ. The V gene end was trimmed by 1 base and the J gene end by 2 bases; junction bases not matched to a gene: 8. Here the CDR3 reads CASSLVRGPGGNQPQHF. CDR3 sequence (DNA): TGTGCCAGCAGCTTAGTGAGGGGGCCGGGAGGCAATCAGCCCCAGCATTTT.

The chain links TRBV7-8 to TRBJ1-2; unclear D gene. The V end was cut by 5 bases, the J end by 3 bases, with 13 bases between. The CDR3 has 14 residues. CDR1 and CDR2 from the germline V gene are SGHVS and FQNEAQ. CDR3 in DNA: TGTGCCAGCAGCGTAGTCGGGCAGCACTATGGCTACACCTTC. Translating it yields CASSVVGQHYGYTF.

V gene TRBV18 combines with J gene TRBJ2-3; 10 bases map to TRBD2. The CDR3 runs 15 residues. Germline values: CDR1 KGHSH, CDR2 LQKENI. The junction had 8 bases not matched to a gene; V was cut back by 6 bases and J by 5 bases. The CDR3 sequence is CASSQAASGGDTQYF. For the CDR3, the DNA is TGTGCCAGCTCCCAGGCGGCTAGCGGGGGAGATACGCAGTATTTT.

As DNA, the CDR3 is TGCAGCGCATGGGGGGGACAGGGGACCGAGCAGTACTTC. This sequence encodes CSAWGGQGTEQYF. The J gene is TRBJ2-7, the V gene TRBV29-1; 10 nucleotides agree with TRBD1. Unmatched junction bases numbered 9, after V lost 7 bases and J lost 6 bases. The germline CDR1 and CDR2 sequences are SQVTM and ANQGSEA. The CDR3 runs 13 residues.